This T cell receptor beta chain appears in the sequencing data of a study of blood T cell repertoires in COVID-19. Study details: There were acute and convalescent COVID-19 samples, and they came from the United States, Italy and Spain. Nucleic acid was either cDNA or gDNA, and it came from T cells, B-cell-depleted T cells, or PBMCs.

Study processing details: Nucleated cell counts were estimated from reference gene primer amplification. Clones were sequenced by immunoSEQ multiplex PCR, and TCRdb holds only the in-frame ones, with some missing. Clone size and V and J calls were adopted from that table, with D and trimming inferred from the DNA. The sample gives under 200,000 clones, more than 80% of which show up once; 0.5% to 0.55% is in the top ten. Trimming took 0 bases from V and 5 from J, leaving 13 bases between them. The CDR3 extends over 15 amino acids. Germline-derived CDR1 and CDR2 are LGHNA and YNFKEQ. Sequenced: peripheral blood. The origin of this receptor is a man aged 45-60 years with acute or convalescent COVID-19. The V and J genes are TRBV4-2 and TRBJ2-5, with a weak D call TRBD2 (5 bases). The CDR3 DNA is TGTGCCAGCAGCCAAGATCGGTGGAGGCGGGAGACCCAGTACTTC. Its protein product is CASSQDRWRRETQYF.